This TCR beta chain is from a study of blood T cell repertoires in COVID-19. Only in-frame clones appear in the TCRdb table, and some are missing; sequencing was by immunoSEQ multiplex PCR. Among 20,000 to 25,000 clones, roughly nine tenths were seen once, and the ten largest hold roughly 27%. CDR1 and CDR2 from the germline V gene are SNHLY and FYNNEI. The CDR3 sequence is 15 residues long. V gave up 8 bases and J gave up 2 bases, with 18 bases separating them. This sequence joins TRBV2 and TRBJ2-5; D might be TRBD1 (6 bases). The sequence came from a human donor with active COVID-19. The donor label of this sample is uncertain. Material: peripheral blood. The CDR3 here is CASGPQTGLQETQYF. CDR3 DNA sequence: TGTGCCAGCGGACCACAAACAGGGCTTCAAGAGACCCAGTACTTC. Full variable domain (rest looked up from reference TRBV2 and TRBJ2-5): EPEVTQTPSHQVTQMGQEVILRCVPISNHLYFYWYRQILGQKVEFLVSFYNNEISEKSEIFDDQFSVERPDGSNFTLKIRSTKLEDSAMYFCASGPQTGLQETQYFGPGTRLLVL.